This TCR beta chain was obtained from a study of cytomegalovirus exposure and HLA in healthy donors. Points from the study as a whole: Fewer N-insertions (relative to the 666-donor mean) were reportedly seen in an Asian-associated ancestry cluster in a later analysis.

Germline CDR1 reads SGHRS; CDR2 reads YFSETQ. The junction had 8 bases not matched to a gene; V was cut back by 2 bases and J by 5 bases. The CDR3 runs to 15 residues. The study ran its PCR with 60 Vbeta and 13 Jbeta primers. Only in-frame clones appear in the TCRdb table, and some are missing; sequencing was by immunoSEQ multiplex PCR. The table shows over 150,000 clones, with over 70% occurring only once. There are a few counts of this clone. Antigen: not known. This clonotype originated in a woman aged 25 to 39 in good health and CMV-seronegative. Sequenced sample: PBMCs. The chain couples TRBV5-1 to TRBJ2-7; 9 bases map to TRBD1. The CDR3 protein is CASSLNGQGLDEQYF. CDR3 sequence (DNA): TGCGCCAGCAGCTTAAACGGACAGGGGTTGGACGAGCAGTACTTC.